A selection of T cell receptor beta chains follows, all from one sample in a study of blood T cell repertoires in COVID-19. The data were produced by immunoSEQ multiplex PCR, yet TCRdb's version contains in-frame clones alone and is incomplete. The sample has 25,000 to 35,000 clones, 72% seen once. Sequencing was carried out using peripheral blood. Receptor source: a boy aged 2-9 years with active or convalescent COVID-19. Each CDR3 is given with its conserved first and last residue. Each record gives: J gene, V gene, clone size, D gene, CDR3 DNA, CDR3 protein. D genes are given only for firm matches. The listing skips clone size in some rows; elsewhere it reads once, few, many or a size class.

J: TRBJ1-2
V: TRBV6-5
size: once
D: -
DNA: TGTGCCAGCAGAGGACTCCTCAACTATGGCTACACCTTC
CDR3: CASRGLLNYGYTF

J: TRBJ1-5
V: TRBV5-6
size: few
D: TRBD1
DNA: TGTGCCAGCAGCTTGGGACAGGGATTAGGGCAGCCCCAGCATTTT
CDR3: CASSLGQGLGQPQHF

J: TRBJ2-1
V: TRBV27
size: -
D: -
DNA: TGTGCCAGCAGTTTAGTCGGGGATGAGCAGTTCTTC
CDR3: CASSLVGDEQFF

J: TRBJ1-1
V: TRBV2
size: few
D: TRBD1
DNA: TGTGCCAGCAGCCCGGGACAGGGAAAATCGAACACTGAAGCTTTCTTT
CDR3: CASSPGQGKSNTEAFF

J: TRBJ2-1
V: TRBV24-1
size: few
D: -
DNA: TGTGCCACCAGTGATTTTGAGTACAATGAGCAGTTCTTC
CDR3: CATSDFEYNEQFF

J: TRBJ2-3
V: TRBV3-1/TRBV3-2
size: -
D: TRBD2
DNA: TGTGCCAGCAGCGAACCGCGGGGAGGGACCACAGATACGCAGTATTTT
CDR3: CASSEPRGGTTDTQYF

J: TRBJ2-7
V: TRBV27
size: few
D: TRBD1
DNA: TGTGCCAGCAGTCCCTGGACAGGGGGCGTCTACGAGCAGTACTTC
CDR3: CASSPWTGGVYEQYF

J: TRBJ1-5
V: TRBV4-1
size: -
D: -
DNA: TGCGCCAGCAGCCAAGCATGGCGGCAGCCCCAGCATTTT
CDR3: CASSQAWRQPQHF

J: TRBJ1-1
V: TRBV9
size: -
D: -
DNA: TGTGCCAGCAGCCCAAACCTGAACCCGGGGAAAGAAGCTTTCTTT
CDR3: CASSPNLNPGKEAFF

J: TRBJ2-1
V: TRBV20-1
size: -
D: TRBD2
DNA: TGCAGTGCTAGTGTCATTGTACTAGCGGAGTACAATGAGCAGTTCTTC
CDR3: CSASVIVLAEYNEQFF

J: TRBJ2-2
V: TRBV7-8
size: -
D: TRBD2
DNA: TGTGCCAGCAGCTTAGTGGCGAGGGGTACGGGAGGGAGGACCGGGGAGCTGTTTTTT
CDR3: CASSLVARGTGGRTGELFF

J: TRBJ1-2
V: TRBV19
size: -
D: -
DNA: TGTGCCAGTCTAACAGGATTCTATGGCTACACCTTC
CDR3: CASLTGFYGYTF

J: TRBJ1-6
V: TRBV6-6
size: -
D: -
DNA: TGTGCCACCTACCAGGCAGATTCACCCCTCCACTTT
CDR3: CATYQADSPLHF

J: TRBJ2-5
V: TRBV27
size: -
D: -
DNA: TGTGCCAGCAGGCCGGGGGTTGGGGAGACCCAGTACTTC
CDR3: CASRPGVGETQYF

J: TRBJ1-6
V: TRBV2
size: -
D: -
DNA: TGTGCCAGCAGACTTAGACTGGTACCCCTCCACTTT
CDR3: CASRLRLVPLHF

J: TRBJ1-4
V: TRBV4-3
size: -
D: -
DNA: TGCGCCAGCAGCCAAGGGAGGGGGGGTTCAACTAATGAAAAACTGTTTTTT
CDR3: CASSQGRGGSTNEKLFF

J: TRBJ1-2
V: TRBV3-1/TRBV3-2
size: -
D: -
DNA: TGTGCCAGCAGCCCCCCGGGGAACTATGGCTACACCTTC
CDR3: CASSPPGNYGYTF